The entry below gives a single T cell receptor (beta chain) sequence along with its context. Its antigen is unknown. A read error may account for a junction end that differs from germline. Germline V lookup: CDR1 SGHAT, CDR2 FQNNGV. The length of the CDR3 is 16 residues. Incorporated into the TCR beta cDNA libraries were unique molecular identifiers, which served to reduce PCR and sequencing biases. TCRdb itself ran the PCR reads through MiXCR, one entry per CDR3 protein. The sample lists roughly 800,000 distinct CDR3 sequences, roughly 46% occurring once. The data are from a study of post-analysis software for immune sequencing data. Study observations and caveats: When the samples were clustered directly with F measure, those that had been prepared in the same batch showed strong co-clustering. Diversity measured as normalized Chao1 was significantly lower in multiple sclerosis patients than in controls. Patients used about 5 TRBV segments, including TRBV5-6, TRBV5-1 and TRBV20-1, more often than controls.

Sequencing was carried out using blood. This TCR was sampled from a girl aged 5-17 years with multiple sclerosis. The chain carries TRBV11-2 and TRBJ1-1, with TRBD1 identical over 8 bases. The chain's CDR3 is CTSSFGQGVVDTEAFF. CDR3 nucleotide sequence: TGTACCAGCAGCTTTGGACAGGGCGTTGTTGACACTGAAGCTTTCTTT.